The rows below give T cell receptor beta chains drawn from one sample of a study of T cell responses to AZD1222 COVID-19 vaccine. Using immunoSEQ multiplex PCR, the repertoire was profiled, and TCRdb retains in-frame clones only, with some absent. The table records 65,000 to 80,000 clones, approximately 90% of them present only once. This sample comprised peripheral blood, obtained on day 0 of MenACWY control vaccination. All receptors come from an adult in good health. Each CDR3 is given with its conserved first and last residue. D genes are given only for firm matches. Rows may omit the clone size; those that give it use once, few, many or a size class.

>.|TRBJ1-1|TRBV19|TRBD1
CASTPSGTGIGTEAFF
TGTGCCAGTACCCCATCCGGGACAGGTATTGGGACTGAAGCTTTCTTT
>.|TRBJ2-2|TRBV28|.
CASTLMGGPLGGLAGELFF
TGTGCCAGCACCCTTATGGGGGGGCCACTTGGGGGCTTGGCCGGGGAGCTGTTTTTT
>once|TRBJ2-5|TRBV29-1|.
CSVPAGYQETQYF
TGCAGCGTACCGGCGGGGTACCAAGAGACCCAGTACTTC
>.|TRBJ2-7|TRBV9|.
CASSVVGGNEQYF
TGTGCCAGCAGCGTAGTTGGAGGTAACGAGCAGTACTTC
>.|TRBJ1-5|TRBV2|.
CASSVGRNNQPQHF
TGTGCCAGCAGTGTGGGGCGGAACAATCAGCCCCAGCATTTT
>.|TRBJ2-7|TRBV2|.
CASSEGRVTYEQYF
TGTGCCAGCAGTGAGGGCAGAGTTACCTACGAGCAGTACTTC
>.|TRBJ2-1|TRBV7-2|TRBD2
CASSLALAGGYNEQFF
TGTGCCAGCAGCTTAGCCCTAGCGGGAGGCTACAATGAGCAGTTCTTC
>.|TRBJ1-1|TRBV28|TRBD1
CASGTGLTEAFF
TGTGCCAGTGGGACAGGGCTCACTGAAGCTTTCTTT
>.|TRBJ1-5|TRBV6-2/TRBV6-3|TRBD1
CASSVPGQGPLKPQHF
TGTGCCAGCAGTGTCCCGGGACAGGGGCCGCTAAAGCCCCAGCATTTT
>.|TRBJ1-6|TRBV7-2|.
CASSLSILSLHF
TGTGCCAGCAGCCTCTCGATATTATCCCTCCACTTT
>.|TRBJ2-5|TRBV2|TRBD2
CASTEGSGGRETQYF
TGTGCCAGCACAGAGGGTAGCGGGGGGCGGGAGACCCAGTACTTC
>once|TRBJ1-1|TRBV28|TRBD1
CASSSPLTGVGTEAFF
TGTGCCAGCAGTTCCCCCCTGACAGGGGTTGGCACTGAAGCTTTCTTT
>.|TRBJ1-4|TRBV24-1|.
CATSDRSPGEKLFF
TGTGCCACCAGTGATCGCTCTCCCGGTGAAAAACTGTTTTTT
>.|TRBJ2-3|TRBV6-2/TRBV6-3|TRBD1
CASSTRDRDTQYF
TGTGCCAGCAGTACCCGGGACAGAGATACGCAGTATTTT
>once|TRBJ2-3|TRBV28|TRBD2
CATGGWREDSTDTQYF
TGTGCCACCGGTGGGTGGCGGGAGGATAGCACAGATACGCAGTATTTT